This note documents a single TCR beta chain sequence. This specimen belongs to a study of T-cell reconstitution after alpha-beta-depleted transplantation in children. Preparation of the TCRbeta library used unique molecular identifiers. TCRdb re-called the PCR reads with MiXCR, one entry per CDR3 protein. The sample lists a few hundred thousand distinct CDR3 sequences; roughly a quarter were seen once. Trimming left V 0 bases short and J 9 bases short, with 13 bases between. This CDR3 spans 14 amino acids. Germline V CDR1 and CDR2: SGHAT, FQNNGV. The source is a boy under two years old with Wiskott-Aldrich syndrome, due to receive a stem cell transplant. The sequences come from PBMCs, collected before TCRalphabeta/CD19-depleted stem cell transplant. The chain recombines TRBV11-2 with TRBJ2-3; D ambiguous. The CDR3 sequence: CASSLDRFLRTQYF. The CDR3 bases are TGTGCCAGCAGCTTAGATCGATTTTTGCGGACGCAGTATTTT.